The present T cell receptor (beta chain) was sequenced within a study of cytomegalovirus exposure and HLA in healthy donors. Study background: Early on, a data release was issued that held 80 million or so unique TCRs from HLA-typed donors. Study-level results: A link between a missense DCLRE1C variant and TCR beta V- and J-gene trimming emerged from a later analysis. Excluded: some indistinguishable V segments such as TRBV6-2 and TRBV6-3.

The V and J ends lost 6 bases and 3 bases respectively, with 15 bases between them. The CDR3 runs 14 residues. Germline V gene lookup returns CDR1 SNHLY and CDR2 FYNNEI. 60 Vbeta and 13 Jbeta primers were used in PCR. Here immunoSEQ multiplex PCR was the method, and the copy in TCRdb shows in-frame clones only, minus some. The sample records about 120,000 clones, roughly 80% being singletons. To note about this clone: Its antigen is currently unknown.

Sequencing used PBMCs. This sequence was found in a woman aged 40 to 49 in good health and CMV-seropositive. The chain employs TRBV2 and TRBJ2-7, with D possibly TRBD2 on 6 matching bases. CDR3 sequence (DNA): TGTGCCAGCAGACGCGAGGTTAGCGGCTACGAGCAGTACTTC. Protein: CASRREVSGYEQYF.